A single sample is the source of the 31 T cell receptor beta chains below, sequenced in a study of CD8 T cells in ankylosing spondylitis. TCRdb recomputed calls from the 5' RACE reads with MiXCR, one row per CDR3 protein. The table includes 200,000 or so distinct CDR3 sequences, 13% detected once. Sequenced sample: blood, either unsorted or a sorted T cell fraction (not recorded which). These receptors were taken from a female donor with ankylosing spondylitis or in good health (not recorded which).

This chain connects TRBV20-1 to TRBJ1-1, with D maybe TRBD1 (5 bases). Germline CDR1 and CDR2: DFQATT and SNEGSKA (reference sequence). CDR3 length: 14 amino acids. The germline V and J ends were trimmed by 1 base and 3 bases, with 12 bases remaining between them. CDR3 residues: CSARGDRSHTEAFF. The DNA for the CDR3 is TGCAGTGCTAGAGGGGACCGAAGCCACACTGAAGCTTTCTTT.

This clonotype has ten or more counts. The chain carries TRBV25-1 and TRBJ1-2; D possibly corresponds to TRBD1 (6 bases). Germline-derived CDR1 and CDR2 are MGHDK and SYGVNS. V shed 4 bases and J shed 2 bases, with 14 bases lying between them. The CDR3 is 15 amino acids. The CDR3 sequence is CASSVTGNRNYGYTF. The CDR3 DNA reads TGTGCCAGCAGTGTAACAGGGAATAGAAACTATGGCTACACCTTC.

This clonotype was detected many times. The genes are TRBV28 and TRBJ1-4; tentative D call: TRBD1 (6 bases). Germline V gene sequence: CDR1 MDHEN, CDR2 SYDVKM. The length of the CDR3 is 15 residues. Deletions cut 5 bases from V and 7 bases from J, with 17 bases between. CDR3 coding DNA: TGTGCCAGCAGTCGCGGGGCCAGGGGTGGTGAAAAACTGTTTTTT. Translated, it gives CASSRGARGGEKLFF.

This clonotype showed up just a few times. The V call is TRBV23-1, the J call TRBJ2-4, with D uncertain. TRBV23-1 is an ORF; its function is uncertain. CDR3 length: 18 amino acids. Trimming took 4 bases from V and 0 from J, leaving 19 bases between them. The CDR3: CASSPGLTATTAKNIQYF. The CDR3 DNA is TGCGCCAGCAGTCCGGGCTTAACGGCCACCACAGCCAAAAACATTCAGTACTTC.

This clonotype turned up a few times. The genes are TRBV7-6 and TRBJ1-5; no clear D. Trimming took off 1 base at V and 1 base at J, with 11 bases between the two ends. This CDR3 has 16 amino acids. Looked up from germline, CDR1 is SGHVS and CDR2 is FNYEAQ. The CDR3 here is CASSLGAFASNQPQHF. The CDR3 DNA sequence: TGTGCCAGCAGCTTAGGGGCTTTCGCGAGCAATCAGCCCCAGCATTTT. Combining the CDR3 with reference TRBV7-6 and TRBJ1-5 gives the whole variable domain GAGVSQSPRYKVTKRGQDVALRCDPISGHVSLYWYRQALGQGPEFLTYFNYEAQQDKSGLPNDRFSAERPEGSISTLTIQRTEQRDSAMYRCASSLGAFASNQPQHFGDGTRLSIL.

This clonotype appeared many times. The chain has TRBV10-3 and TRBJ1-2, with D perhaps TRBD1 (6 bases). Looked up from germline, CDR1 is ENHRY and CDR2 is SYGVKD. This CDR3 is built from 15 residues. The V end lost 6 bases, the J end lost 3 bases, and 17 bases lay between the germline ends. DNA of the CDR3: TGTGCCATCAGCGCTCCGGCACAGGGTGACTATGGCTACACCTTC. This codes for CAISAPAQGDYGYTF.

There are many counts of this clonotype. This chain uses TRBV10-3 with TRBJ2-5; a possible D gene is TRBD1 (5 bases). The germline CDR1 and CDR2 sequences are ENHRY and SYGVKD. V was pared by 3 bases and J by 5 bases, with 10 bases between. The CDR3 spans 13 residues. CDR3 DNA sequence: TGTGCCATCAGTGACAAGGGGATGGAGACCCAGTACTTC. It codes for CAISDKGMETQYF.

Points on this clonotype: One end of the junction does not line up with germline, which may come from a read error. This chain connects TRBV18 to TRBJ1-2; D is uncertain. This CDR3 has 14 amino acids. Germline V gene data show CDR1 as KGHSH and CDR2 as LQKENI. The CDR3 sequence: CASSPTTRSEGYPF. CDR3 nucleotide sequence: TGTGCCAGCTCACCAACGACCCGGAGTGAGGGCTACCCCTTC.

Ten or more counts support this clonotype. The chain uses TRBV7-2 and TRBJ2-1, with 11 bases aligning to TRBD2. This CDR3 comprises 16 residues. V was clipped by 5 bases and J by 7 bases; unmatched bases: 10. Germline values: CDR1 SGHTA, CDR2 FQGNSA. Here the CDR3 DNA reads TGTGCCAGCAGCCGAGATGCGGGACTAGCGGTGAATGAGCAGTTCTTC. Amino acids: CASSRDAGLAVNEQFF.

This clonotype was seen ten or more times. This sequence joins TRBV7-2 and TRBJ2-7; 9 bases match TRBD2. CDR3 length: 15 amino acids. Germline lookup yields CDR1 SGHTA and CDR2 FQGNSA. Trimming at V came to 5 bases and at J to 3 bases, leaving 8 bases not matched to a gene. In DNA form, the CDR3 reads TGTGCCAGCAGCACTCGGGGTAGCGGGAGCTACGAGCAGTACTTC. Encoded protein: CASSTRGSGSYEQYF.

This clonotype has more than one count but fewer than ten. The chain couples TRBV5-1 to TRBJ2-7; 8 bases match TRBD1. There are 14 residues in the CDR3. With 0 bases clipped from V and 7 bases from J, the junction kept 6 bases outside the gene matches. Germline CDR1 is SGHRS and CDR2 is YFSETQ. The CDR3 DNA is TGCGCCAGCAGCTTGGGTACAGGGGGAGGTGAGCAGTACTTC. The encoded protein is CASSLGTGGGEQYF. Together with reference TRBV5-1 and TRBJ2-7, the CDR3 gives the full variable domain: KAGVTQTPRYLIKTRGQQVTLSCSPISGHRSVSWYQQTPGQGLQFLFEYFSETQRNKGNFPGRFSGRQFSNSRSEMNVSTLELGDSALYLCASSLGTGGGEQYFGPGTRLTVT.

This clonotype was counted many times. As DNA, the CDR3 is TGTGCCAGCAGTTTAAGGCCAGGGAAAGGCACCATATATTTT. This sequence encodes CASSLRPGKGTIYF. This sequence joins TRBV12-3 or TRBV12-4 and TRBJ1-3; D is possibly TRBD1 (5 bases). Trimming left V 2 bases short and J 9 bases short, with 14 bases between. The CDR3 spans 14 residues.

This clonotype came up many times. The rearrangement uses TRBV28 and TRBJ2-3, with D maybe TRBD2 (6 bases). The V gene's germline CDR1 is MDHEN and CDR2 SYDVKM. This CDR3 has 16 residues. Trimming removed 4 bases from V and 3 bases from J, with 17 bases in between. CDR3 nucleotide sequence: TGTGCCAGCAGTTCCCCGGGAGCCCGCATGACAGATACGCAGTATTTT. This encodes CASSSPGARMTDTQYF. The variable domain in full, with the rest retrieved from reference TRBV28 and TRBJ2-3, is DVKVTQSSRYLVKRTGEKVFLECVQDMDHENMFWYRQDPGLGLRLIYFSYDVKMKEKGDIPEGYSVSREKKERFSLILESASTNQTSMYLCASSSPGARMTDTQYFGPGTRLTVL.

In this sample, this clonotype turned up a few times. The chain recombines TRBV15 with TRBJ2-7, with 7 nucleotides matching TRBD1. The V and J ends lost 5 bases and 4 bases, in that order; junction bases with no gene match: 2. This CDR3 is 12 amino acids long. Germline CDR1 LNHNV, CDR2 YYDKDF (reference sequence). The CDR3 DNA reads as TGTGCCACCAGCGGCAGGGGGTACGAGCAGTACTTC. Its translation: CATSGRGYEQYF.

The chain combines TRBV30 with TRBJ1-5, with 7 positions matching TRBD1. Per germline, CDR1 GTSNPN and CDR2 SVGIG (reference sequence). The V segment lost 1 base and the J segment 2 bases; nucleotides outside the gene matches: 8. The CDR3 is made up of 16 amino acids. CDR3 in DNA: TGTGCCTGGAGTGGACAGGGCGGGGGCGGCAATCAGCCCCAGCATTTT. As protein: CAWSGQGGGGNQPQHF.

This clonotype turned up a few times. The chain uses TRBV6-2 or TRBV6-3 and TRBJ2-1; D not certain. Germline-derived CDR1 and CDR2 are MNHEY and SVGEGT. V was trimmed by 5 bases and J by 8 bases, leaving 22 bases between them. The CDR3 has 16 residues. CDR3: CASSHAPVYSQDEQFF. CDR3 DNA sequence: TGTGCCAGCAGTCACGCACCGGTATACTCCCAAGATGAGCAGTTCTTC.

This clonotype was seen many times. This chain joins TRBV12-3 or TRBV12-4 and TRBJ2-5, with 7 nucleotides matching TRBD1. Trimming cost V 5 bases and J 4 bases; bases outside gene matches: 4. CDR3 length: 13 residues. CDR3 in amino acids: CASSTTGRETQYF. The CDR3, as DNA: TGTGCCAGCAGTACGACAGGGCGAGAGACCCAGTACTTC.

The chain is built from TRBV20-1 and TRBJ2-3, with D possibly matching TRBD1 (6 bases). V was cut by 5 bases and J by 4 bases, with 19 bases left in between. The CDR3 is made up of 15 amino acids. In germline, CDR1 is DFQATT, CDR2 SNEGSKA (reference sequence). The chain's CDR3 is CSAGHGQRAPDTQYF. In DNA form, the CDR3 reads TGCAGTGCTGGCCATGGACAGAGGGCCCCAGATACGCAGTATTTT.

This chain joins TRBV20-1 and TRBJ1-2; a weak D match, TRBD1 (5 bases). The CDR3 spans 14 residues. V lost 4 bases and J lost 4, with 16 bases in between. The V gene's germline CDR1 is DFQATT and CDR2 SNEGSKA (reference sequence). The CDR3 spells CSANTPRGVYGYTF. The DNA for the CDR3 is TGCAGTGCTAATACCCCAAGGGGAGTCTATGGCTACACCTTC.

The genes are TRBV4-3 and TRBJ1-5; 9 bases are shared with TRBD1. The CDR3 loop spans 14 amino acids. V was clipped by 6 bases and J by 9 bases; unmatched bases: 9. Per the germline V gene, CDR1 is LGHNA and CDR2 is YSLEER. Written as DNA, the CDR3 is TGCGCCAGCAGTGAGGGACAGGGCGTGGGGCCCCAGCATTTT. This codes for CASSEGQGVGPQHF.

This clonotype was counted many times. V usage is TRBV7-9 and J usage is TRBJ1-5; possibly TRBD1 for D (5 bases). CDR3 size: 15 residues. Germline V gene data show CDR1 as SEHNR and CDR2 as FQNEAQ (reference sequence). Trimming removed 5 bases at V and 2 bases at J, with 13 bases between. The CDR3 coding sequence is TGTGCCAGCAGCCCCGGGGGGGGTGGCAATCAGCCCCAGCATTTT. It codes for CASSPGGGGNQPQHF.

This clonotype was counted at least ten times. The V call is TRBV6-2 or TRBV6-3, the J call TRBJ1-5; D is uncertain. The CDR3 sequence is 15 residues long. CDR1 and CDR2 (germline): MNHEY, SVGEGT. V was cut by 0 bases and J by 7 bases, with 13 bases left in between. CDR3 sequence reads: CASSYSSGRVQPQHF. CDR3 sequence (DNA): TGTGCCAGCAGTTACTCTTCGGGGAGAGTACAGCCCCAGCATTTT.

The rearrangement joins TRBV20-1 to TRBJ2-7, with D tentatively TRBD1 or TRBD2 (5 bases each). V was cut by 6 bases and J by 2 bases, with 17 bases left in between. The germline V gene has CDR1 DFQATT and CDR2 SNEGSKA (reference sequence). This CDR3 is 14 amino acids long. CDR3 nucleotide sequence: TGCAGTGCCCGCTCCGGGGCAGCAGCCTACGAGCAGTACTTC. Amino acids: CSARSGAAAYEQYF.

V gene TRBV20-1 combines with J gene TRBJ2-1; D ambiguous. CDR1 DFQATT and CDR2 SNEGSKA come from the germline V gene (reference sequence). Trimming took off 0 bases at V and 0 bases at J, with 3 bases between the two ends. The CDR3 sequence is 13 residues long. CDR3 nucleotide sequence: TGCAGTGCTAGAGAGGGCTCCTACAATGAGCAGTTCTTC. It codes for CSAREGSYNEQFF.

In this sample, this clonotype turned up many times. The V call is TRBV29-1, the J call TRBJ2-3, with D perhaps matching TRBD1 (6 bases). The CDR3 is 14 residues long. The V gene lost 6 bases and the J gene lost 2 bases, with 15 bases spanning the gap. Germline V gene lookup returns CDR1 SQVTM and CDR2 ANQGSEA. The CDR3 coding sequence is TGCAGCGTCTCAGGGGCCTTGCTCACAGATACGCAGTATTTT. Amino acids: CSVSGALLTDTQYF.

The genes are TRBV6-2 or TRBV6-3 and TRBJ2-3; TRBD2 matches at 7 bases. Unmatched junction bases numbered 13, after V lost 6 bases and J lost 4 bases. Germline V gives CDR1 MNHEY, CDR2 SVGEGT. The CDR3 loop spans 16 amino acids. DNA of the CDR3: TGTGCCAGCAGATCACTGTGGGACTACGGATCAGATACGCAGTATTTT. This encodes CASRSLWDYGSDTQYF.

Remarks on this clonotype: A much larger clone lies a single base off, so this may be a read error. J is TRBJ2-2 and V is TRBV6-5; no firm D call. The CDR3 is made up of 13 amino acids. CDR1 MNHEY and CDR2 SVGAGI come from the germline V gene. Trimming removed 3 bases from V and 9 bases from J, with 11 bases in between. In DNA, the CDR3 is TGTGCCAGCAGTTATGCTCTGGGCCGGGAGCTGTTTTTT. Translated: CASSYALGRELFF.

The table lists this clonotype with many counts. The CDR3 region is CASSLEAQGNSPLHF. The CDR3 DNA is TGTGCCAGCAGCTTAGAGGCACAGGGTAATTCACCCCTCCACTTT. V usage is TRBV7-6 and J usage is TRBJ1-6; D is perhaps TRBD1 (6 bases). Between the trimmed V and J ends, which lost 1 base and 6 bases, there was a span of 10 bases. Germline V gene sequence: CDR1 SGHVS, CDR2 FNYEAQ. This CDR3 is built from 15 residues.

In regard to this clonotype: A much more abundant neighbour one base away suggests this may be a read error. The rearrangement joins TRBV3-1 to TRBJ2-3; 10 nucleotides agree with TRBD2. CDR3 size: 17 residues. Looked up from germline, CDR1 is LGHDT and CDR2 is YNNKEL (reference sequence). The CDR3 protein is CATSQDTAGGMSDTQYF. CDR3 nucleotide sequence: TGTGCCACCAGCCAAGATACAGCGGGAGGGATGTCAGATACGCAGTATTTT.

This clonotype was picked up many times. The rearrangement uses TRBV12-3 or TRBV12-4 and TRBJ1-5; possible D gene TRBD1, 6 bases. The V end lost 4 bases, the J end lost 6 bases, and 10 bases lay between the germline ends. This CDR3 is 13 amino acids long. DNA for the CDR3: TGTGCCAGCAGTTCGTCAGGGGCTCAGCCCCAGCATTTT. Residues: CASSSSGAQPQHF.

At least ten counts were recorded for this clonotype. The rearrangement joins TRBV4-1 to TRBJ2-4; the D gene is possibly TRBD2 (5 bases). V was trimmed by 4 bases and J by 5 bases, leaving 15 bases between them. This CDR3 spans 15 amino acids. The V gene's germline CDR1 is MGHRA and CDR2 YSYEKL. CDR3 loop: CASSPQLALENIQYF. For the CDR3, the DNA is TGCGCCAGCAGCCCCCAGCTAGCATTGGAAAACATTCAGTACTTC.